Listed below are T cell receptor beta chains from one sample, sequenced in a study of blood T cell repertoires in COVID-19. Libraries were prepared by immunoSEQ multiplex PCR; TCRdb keeps only in-frame clonotypes and omits some of them. The repertoire includes 150,000 or so clones, roughly 80% of them detected once, and over 10% sits in the top ten. The sequenced sample was peripheral blood. These receptors were taken from a woman aged 60 to 75 with COVID-19, enrolled during active disease. The conserved cysteine and the conserved F or W are not part of the CDR3 here.

len	v_gene	CDR3aa
12	TRBV9	ASSVRQSTDTQY
12	TRBV7-8	ASSFRTGFLTQH
13	TRBV7-2	ASSLQTGVNTEAF
12	TRBV3-1/TRBV3-2	ASSQGQSNYGYT
12	TRBV18	ASSPEAVNTEAF
13	TRBV7-3	ASSGQRGVTDTQY
12	TRBV6-5	ASKDREDNYGYT
13	TRBV5-1	ASSTTSGGDNEQF
11	TRBV13	ASSLREITEAF
10	TRBV10-2	ASSVTSYEQY
11	TRBV2	ASSAQWNTEAF
13	TRBV28	ASSLLAGGKNEQF
15	TRBV5-1	ASSLGKSSGGTDTQY
13	TRBV21-1	TSSKGRQGEKPLH
15	TRBV27	ASSPKGAGGFTDTQY
12	TRBV6-6	ASSYRLQGETQY
14	TRBV27	ASSFIAGVSYNEQF
14	TRBV3-1/TRBV3-2	ASSARDRGPNQPQH
14	TRBV9	ASSPRTSGNTGELF
10	TRBV6-2/TRBV6-3	ASSPGWARAF
14	TRBV5-1	ASSLEGLAGVNEQF
12	TRBV10-1	ASSRGGSFYEQY
17	TRBV7-6	ASSPRLAGGAGSTDTQY
13	TRBV27	ASKPTSGGNNEQF
12	TRBV6-1	ASSEYSSYNEQF
11	TRBV6-5	ASSNYRNTEAF
15	TRBV7-6	ASSYQASLLVTDTQY
12	TRBV29-1	SVQGQGSTGELF
12	TRBV5-4	ASSFGTGRNGYT
14	TRBV5-8	ASSLDRGRSNEKLF
10	TRBV5-1	ASSSGDSPLH
16	TRBV24-1	ATSDFEVAGVGTGELF
11	TRBV18	ATEAGMNTEAF
7	TRBV19	ASSPPVT
11	TRBV27	ASSKGQGRGYT
13	TRBV9	ASSGGGGVNTEAF
12	TRBV7-2	ASSLQGAEETQY
13	TRBV4-1	ASSQGRLAGDTQY
13	TRBV5-1	ASSPSGTGLETQY
10	TRBV19	ASRLVPGELF
11	TRBV12-3/TRBV12-4	ASSGLTGNTIY
13	TRBV5-1	ASQTSVPSTDTQY
13	TRBV14	ASSQEGLSTGELF
12	TRBV6-5	ASSKQGMNTEAF
13	TRBV18	ASSPNGQDTDTQY
13	TRBV27	ASSFQGLRGNTIY
15	TRBV7-9	ASSSTTGTGEDSPLH
14	TRBV4-1	ASSRRDRDFPLGYT
13	TRBV5-1	ASSLEGGGTGELF
11	TRBV6-1	ASSEAGFYGYT
13	TRBV2	ASSPAGRSTDTQY
15	TRBV7-8	ASSARDRPPSGNTIY
14	TRBV7-6	ASSRRGLGGGDEQF
12	TRBV9	ASSPWDRGAEAF
12	TRBV25-1	ASSPRDRVPEQY
15	TRBV10-3	AISTGQAGLANYGYT
14	TRBV19	ASRSRGGPSNQPQH
13	TRBV5-1	ASSFGGKLRDEQF